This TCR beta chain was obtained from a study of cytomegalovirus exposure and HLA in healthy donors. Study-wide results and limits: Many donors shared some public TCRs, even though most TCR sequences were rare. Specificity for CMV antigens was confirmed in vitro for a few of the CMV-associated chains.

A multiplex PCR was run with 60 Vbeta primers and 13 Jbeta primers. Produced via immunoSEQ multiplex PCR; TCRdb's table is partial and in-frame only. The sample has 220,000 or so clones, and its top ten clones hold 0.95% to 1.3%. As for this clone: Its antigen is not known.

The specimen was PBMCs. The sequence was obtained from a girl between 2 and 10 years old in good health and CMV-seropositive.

CDR3 region: CASSVGTGAQHF. The CDR3 DNA sequence: TGTGCCAGCAGCGTAGGGACAGGGGCCCAGCATTTT. The chain is built from TRBV9 and TRBJ1-5, with 9 bases lining up with TRBD1. V trimming: 0 bases; J trimming: 11 bases; junction bases outside the gene matches: 0. The CDR3 is made up of 12 amino acids. Germline V lookup: CDR1 SGDLS, CDR2 YYNGEE.